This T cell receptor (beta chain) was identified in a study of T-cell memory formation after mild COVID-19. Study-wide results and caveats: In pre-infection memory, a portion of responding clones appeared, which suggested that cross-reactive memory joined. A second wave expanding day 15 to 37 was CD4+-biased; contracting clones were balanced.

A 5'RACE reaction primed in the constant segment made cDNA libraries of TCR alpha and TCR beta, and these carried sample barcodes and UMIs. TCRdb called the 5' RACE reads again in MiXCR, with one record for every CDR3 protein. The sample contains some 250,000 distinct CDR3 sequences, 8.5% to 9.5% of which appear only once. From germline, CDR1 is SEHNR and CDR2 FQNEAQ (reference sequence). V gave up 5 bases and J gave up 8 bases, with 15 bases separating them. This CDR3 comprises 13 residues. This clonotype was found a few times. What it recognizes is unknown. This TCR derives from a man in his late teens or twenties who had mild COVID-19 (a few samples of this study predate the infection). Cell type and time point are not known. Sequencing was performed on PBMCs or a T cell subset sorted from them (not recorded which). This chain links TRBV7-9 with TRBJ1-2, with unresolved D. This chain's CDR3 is CASSRAVGEGYTF. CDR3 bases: TGTGCCAGCAGCCGAGCAGTTGGGGAAGGCTACACCTTC.